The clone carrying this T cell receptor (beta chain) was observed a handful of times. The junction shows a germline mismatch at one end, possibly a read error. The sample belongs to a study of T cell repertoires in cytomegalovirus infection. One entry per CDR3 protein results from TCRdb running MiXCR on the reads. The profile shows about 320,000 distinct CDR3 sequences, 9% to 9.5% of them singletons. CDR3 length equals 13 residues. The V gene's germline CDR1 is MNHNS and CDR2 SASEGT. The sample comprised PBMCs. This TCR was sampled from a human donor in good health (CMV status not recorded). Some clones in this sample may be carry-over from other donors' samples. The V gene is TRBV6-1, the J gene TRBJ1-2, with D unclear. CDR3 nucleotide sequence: TGTGCCAGCAGTCAAGCCGGGTCCCTTTGCTACACCTTC. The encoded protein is CASSQAGSLCYTF.